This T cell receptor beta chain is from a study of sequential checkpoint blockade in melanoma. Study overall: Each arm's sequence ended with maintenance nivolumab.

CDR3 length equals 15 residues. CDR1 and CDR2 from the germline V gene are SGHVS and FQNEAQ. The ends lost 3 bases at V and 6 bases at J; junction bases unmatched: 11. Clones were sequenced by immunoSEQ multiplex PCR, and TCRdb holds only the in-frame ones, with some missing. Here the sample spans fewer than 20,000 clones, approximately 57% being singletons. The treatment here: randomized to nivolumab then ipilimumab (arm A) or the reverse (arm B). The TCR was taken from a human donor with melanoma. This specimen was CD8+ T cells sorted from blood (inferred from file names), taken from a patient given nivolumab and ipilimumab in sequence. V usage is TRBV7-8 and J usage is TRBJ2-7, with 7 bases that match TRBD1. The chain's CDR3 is CASSFRQGFISEQYF. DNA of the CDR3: TGTGCCAGCAGCTTTAGACAGGGATTCATAAGCGAGCAGTACTTC.